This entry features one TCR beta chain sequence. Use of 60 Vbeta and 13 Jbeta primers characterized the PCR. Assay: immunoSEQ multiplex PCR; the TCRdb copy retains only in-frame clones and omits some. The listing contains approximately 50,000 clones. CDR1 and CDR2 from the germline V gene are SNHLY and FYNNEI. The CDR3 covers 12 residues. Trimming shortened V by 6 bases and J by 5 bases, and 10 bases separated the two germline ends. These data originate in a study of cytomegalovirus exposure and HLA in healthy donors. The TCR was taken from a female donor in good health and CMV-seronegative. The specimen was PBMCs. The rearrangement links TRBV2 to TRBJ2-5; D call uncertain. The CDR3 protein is CASSATGETQYF. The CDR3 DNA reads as TGTGCCAGCAGCGCGACTGGGGAGACCCAGTACTTC.